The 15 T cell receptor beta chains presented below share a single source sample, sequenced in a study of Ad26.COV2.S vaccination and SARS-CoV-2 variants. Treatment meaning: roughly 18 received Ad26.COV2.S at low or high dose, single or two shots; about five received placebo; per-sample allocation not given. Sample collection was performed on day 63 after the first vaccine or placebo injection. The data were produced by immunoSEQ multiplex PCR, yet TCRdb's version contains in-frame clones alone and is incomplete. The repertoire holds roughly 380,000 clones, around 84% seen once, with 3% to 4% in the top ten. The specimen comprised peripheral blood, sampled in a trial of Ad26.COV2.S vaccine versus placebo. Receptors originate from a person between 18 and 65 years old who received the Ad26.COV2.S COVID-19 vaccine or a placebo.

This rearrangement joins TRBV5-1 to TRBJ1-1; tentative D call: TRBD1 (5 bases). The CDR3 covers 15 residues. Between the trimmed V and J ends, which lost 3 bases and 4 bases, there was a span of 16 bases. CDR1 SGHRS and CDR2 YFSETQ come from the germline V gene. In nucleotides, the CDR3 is TGCGCCAGCAGCTCCAATGGGGACCTAAGCACTGAAGCTTTCTTT. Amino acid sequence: CASSSNGDLSTEAFF.

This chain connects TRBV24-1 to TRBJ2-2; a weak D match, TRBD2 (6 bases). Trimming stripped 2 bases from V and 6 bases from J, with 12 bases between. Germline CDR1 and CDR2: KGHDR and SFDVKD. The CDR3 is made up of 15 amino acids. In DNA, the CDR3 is TGTGCCACCAGTGATTCCAGGGAGGATGCCGGGGAGCTGTTTTTT. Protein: CATSDSREDAGELFF.

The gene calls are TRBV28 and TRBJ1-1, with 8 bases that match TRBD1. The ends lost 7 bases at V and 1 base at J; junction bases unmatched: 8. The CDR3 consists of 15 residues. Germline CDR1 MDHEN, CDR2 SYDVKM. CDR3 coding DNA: TGTGCCAGCAACGCCCCCACAGGGGGGAACACTGAAGCTTTCTTT. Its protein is CASNAPTGGNTEAFF.

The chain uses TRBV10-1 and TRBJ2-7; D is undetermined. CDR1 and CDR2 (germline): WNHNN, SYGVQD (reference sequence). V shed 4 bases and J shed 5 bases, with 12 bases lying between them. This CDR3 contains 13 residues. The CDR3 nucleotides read TGCGCCAGCAGTGCCCCAGGCCGGGACGAGCAGTACTTC. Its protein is CASSAPGRDEQYF.

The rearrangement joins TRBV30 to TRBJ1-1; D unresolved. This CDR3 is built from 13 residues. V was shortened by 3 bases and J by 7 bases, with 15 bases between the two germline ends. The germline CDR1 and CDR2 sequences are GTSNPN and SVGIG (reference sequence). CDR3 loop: CAWSLKAGSEAFF. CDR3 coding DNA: TGTGCCTGGAGCCTAAAGGCGGGCAGTGAAGCTTTCTTT.

The CDR3 DNA is TGCAGCGTTGCCCTAGCGGGAGCTCTATACGAGCAGTACTTC. It yields the protein CSVALAGALYEQYF. The chain employs TRBV29-1 and TRBJ2-7, with 10 bases identical to TRBD2. With V trimmed by 4 bases and J by 4 bases, 7 bases remained unmatched. CDR1 is SQVTM and CDR2 is ANQGSEA in the germline V gene. CDR3 length equals 14 residues.

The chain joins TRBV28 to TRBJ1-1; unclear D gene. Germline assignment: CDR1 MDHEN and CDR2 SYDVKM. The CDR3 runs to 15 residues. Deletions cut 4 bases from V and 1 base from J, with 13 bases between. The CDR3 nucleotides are TGTGCCAGCAGTTCCGTTGGGGTAAGGAACACTGAAGCTTTCTTT. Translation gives CASSSVGVRNTEAFF.

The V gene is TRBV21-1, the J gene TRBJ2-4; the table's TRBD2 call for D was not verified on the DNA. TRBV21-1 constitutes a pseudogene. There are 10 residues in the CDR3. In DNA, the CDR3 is TGTGACCCCCGGGAGGACATTCAGTACTTC. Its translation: CDPREDIQYF.

The CDR3, as DNA: TGTGCCAGCAGCTTAGTGGCTAGCGGCGTCCCCGAGCAGTACTTC. Residues: CASSLVASGVPEQYF. The chain combines TRBV11-2 with TRBJ2-7; the match to TRBD2 covers 7 bases. This CDR3 comprises 15 residues. J lost 6 bases, V lost 1 base, and 9 bases had no gene match. Germline lookup yields CDR1 SGHAT and CDR2 FQNNGV.

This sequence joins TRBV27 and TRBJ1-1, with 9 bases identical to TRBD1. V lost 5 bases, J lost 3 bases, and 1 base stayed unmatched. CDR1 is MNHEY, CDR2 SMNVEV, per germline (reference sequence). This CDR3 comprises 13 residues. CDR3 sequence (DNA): TGTGCCAGCAGTACAGGGGGCTACACTGAAGCTTTCTTT. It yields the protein CASSTGGYTEAFF.

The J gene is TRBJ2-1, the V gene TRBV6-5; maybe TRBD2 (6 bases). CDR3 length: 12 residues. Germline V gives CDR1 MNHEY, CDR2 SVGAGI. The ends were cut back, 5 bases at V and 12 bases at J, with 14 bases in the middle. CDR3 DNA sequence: TGTGCCAGCAGTCCCTCGGCCGGGGGGCAGTTCTTC. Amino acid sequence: CASSPSAGGQFF.

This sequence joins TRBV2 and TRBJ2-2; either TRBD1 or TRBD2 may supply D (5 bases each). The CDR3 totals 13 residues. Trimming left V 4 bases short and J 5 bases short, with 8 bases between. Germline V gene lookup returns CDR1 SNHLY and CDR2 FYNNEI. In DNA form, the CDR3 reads TGTGCCAGCAGTGTTGAGGGGACCGGGGAGCTGTTTTTT. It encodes CASSVEGTGELFF.

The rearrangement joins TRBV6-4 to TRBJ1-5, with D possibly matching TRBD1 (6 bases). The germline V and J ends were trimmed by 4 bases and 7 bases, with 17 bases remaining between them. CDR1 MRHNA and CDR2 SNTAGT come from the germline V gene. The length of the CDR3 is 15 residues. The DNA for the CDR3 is TGTGCCAGCAGTGGCGGACAGATCAGAAGGCAGCCCCAGCATTTT. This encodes CASSGGQIRRQPQHF.

The CDR3 region is CATSRDSPRVGTGETQYF. CDR3 coding DNA: TGTGCCACCAGCAGAGATTCCCCGAGGGTCGGAACAGGGGAGACCCAGTACTTC. The V gene is TRBV15, the J gene TRBJ2-5; a weak D match, TRBD1 (6 bases). Trimming took off 0 bases at V and 5 bases at J, with 22 bases between the two ends. CDR1 LNHNV and CDR2 YYDKDF come from the germline V gene (reference sequence). The CDR3 is 18 amino acids.

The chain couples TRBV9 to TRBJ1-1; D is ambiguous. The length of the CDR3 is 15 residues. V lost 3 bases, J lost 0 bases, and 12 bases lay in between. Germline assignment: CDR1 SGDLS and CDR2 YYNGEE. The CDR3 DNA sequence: TGTGCCAGCAGCGCCCGACCGGATCTGAACACTGAAGCTTTCTTT. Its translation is CASSARPDLNTEAFF.